This T cell receptor beta chain was recovered during a study of T cells in Graves' hyperthyroidism and ophthalmopathy. Study details: The authors collected peripheral blood at initial diagnosis, before any treatment.

This CDR3 is built from 16 residues. The germline V gene has CDR1 GTSNPN and CDR2 SVGIG (reference sequence). Unmatched junction bases numbered 8, after V lost 1 base and J lost 4 bases. This clonotype was picked up many times. Diagnostic assessment was based on clinical symptoms, serum thyroxine and TRAb, thyroid ultrasound and orbital computed tomography. What was amplified from RNA transcripts were TCR beta CDR3 regions. With the HTBI primer set, the TCR CDR3 went through a first round of RT-PCR. One entry per CDR3 protein, called by TCRdb with MiXCR from the multiplex PCR reads. The sample shows 540,000 or so distinct CDR3 sequences, approximately 14% of them seen only once.

The V gene is TRBV30, the J gene TRBJ2-3; TRBD1 aligns across 10 bases. The source material was blood. The TCR was taken from a woman in her 30s with Graves' hyperthyroidism. The CDR3 protein is CAWSAPGTGVADTQYF. The CDR3 region has the DNA TGTGCCTGGAGTGCCCCCGGGACAGGGGTGGCAGATACGCAGTATTTT.